A selection of T cell receptor beta chains follows, all from one sample in a study of naive and memory T cell subsets. TCRdb ran MiXCR on the 5' RACE reads and lists one entry per CDR3 protein. Of about 56,000 distinct CDR3 sequences in the sample, about 8.3% were seen once. These TCRs come from a female donor in good health. CDR3s include the opening cysteine and the closing phenylalanine or tryptophan. The D gene is left open where the match is weak.

J gene: TRBJ2-1; D gene: TRBD1; V gene: TRBV28; CDR3 protein: CASSSGTGGPNEQFF
J gene: TRBJ2-1; D gene: TRBD2; V gene: TRBV7-2; CDR3 protein: CASSWGGTNEQFF
J gene: TRBJ2-7; D gene: -; V gene: TRBV7-2; CDR3 protein: CASSLYRAGINYEQYF
J gene: TRBJ1-2; D gene: -; V gene: TRBV7-2; CDR3 protein: CASSPLGAYGYTF
J gene: TRBJ2-3; D gene: -; V gene: TRBV29-1; CDR3 protein: CSVEKGHSTDTQYF
J gene: TRBJ2-5; D gene: -; V gene: TRBV20-1; CDR3 protein: CSAITFVQETQYF
J gene: TRBJ1-3; D gene: -; V gene: TRBV6-1; CDR3 protein: CASSYGPDNTIYF
J gene: TRBJ2-1; D gene: TRBD1; V gene: TRBV6-2/TRBV6-3; CDR3 protein: CASRRGPSYNEQFF
J gene: TRBJ2-3; D gene: -; V gene: TRBV12-3/TRBV12-4; CDR3 protein: CASSSLGRTDTQYF
J gene: TRBJ2-7; D gene: TRBD1; V gene: TRBV29-1; CDR3 protein: CSVGTGEGYEQYF
J gene: TRBJ1-6; D gene: -; V gene: TRBV6-6; CDR3 protein: CASAQGLSSYNSPLHF
J gene: TRBJ1-6; D gene: TRBD1; V gene: TRBV7-8; CDR3 protein: CASSFNRGDSPLHF
J gene: TRBJ2-7; D gene: TRBD1; V gene: TRBV18; CDR3 protein: CASSEFGGTGGNYEQYF
J gene: TRBJ1-2; D gene: TRBD1; V gene: TRBV7-2; CDR3 protein: CASTDRGFYGYTF
J gene: TRBJ2-1; D gene: TRBD2; V gene: TRBV12-3/TRBV12-4; CDR3 protein: CASSSGLAGHNEQFF
J gene: TRBJ2-3; D gene: TRBD1; V gene: TRBV7-9; CDR3 protein: CASSFLHPGTGTDTQYF
J gene: TRBJ2-5; D gene: TRBD2; V gene: TRBV7-8; CDR3 protein: CASRQLAGGLGETQYF
J gene: TRBJ1-6; D gene: -; V gene: TRBV4-3; CDR3 protein: CASSQDYNSYNSPLHF
J gene: TRBJ2-5; D gene: -; V gene: TRBV11-1; CDR3 protein: CASSLAPETQYF
J gene: TRBJ1-1; D gene: TRBD1; V gene: TRBV4-3; CDR3 protein: CASSQTGGVTEAFF
J gene: TRBJ2-3; D gene: TRBD2; V gene: TRBV20-1; CDR3 protein: CSAGMPGGNPDTQYF
J gene: TRBJ2-4; D gene: TRBD1; V gene: TRBV29-1; CDR3 protein: CSVSGTDDTKNMQYF
J gene: TRBJ1-2; D gene: -; V gene: TRBV5-4; CDR3 protein: CASNRAGDNYGYTF
J gene: TRBJ2-5; D gene: -; V gene: TRBV29-1; CDR3 protein: CSVAVGAQETQYF
J gene: TRBJ1-2; D gene: TRBD1; V gene: TRBV18; CDR3 protein: CASSLTQGALSGYTF
J gene: TRBJ1-5; D gene: -; V gene: TRBV19; CDR3 protein: CASSIMTGANQPQHF
J gene: TRBJ2-3; D gene: -; V gene: TRBV29-1; CDR3 protein: CSVLPGRSTDTQYF
J gene: TRBJ1-2; D gene: TRBD1; V gene: TRBV27; CDR3 protein: CASSSHGQGRGYGYTF
J gene: TRBJ1-5; D gene: TRBD1; V gene: TRBV11-3; CDR3 protein: CASSSDRGNQPQHF
J gene: TRBJ1-1; D gene: -; V gene: TRBV5-1; CDR3 protein: CASSLFAGRNTEAFF
J gene: TRBJ1-1; D gene: TRBD1; V gene: TRBV28; CDR3 protein: CASGFSGGSEAFF
J gene: TRBJ2-7; D gene: -; V gene: TRBV4-3; CDR3 protein: CASSQDWTWGTNEQYF
J gene: TRBJ1-1; D gene: -; V gene: TRBV12-3/TRBV12-4; CDR3 protein: CASSFAGDTEAFF
J gene: TRBJ1-5; D gene: -; V gene: TRBV5-6; CDR3 protein: CASSYYRGGTYSNQPQHF
J gene: TRBJ2-5; D gene: -; V gene: TRBV5-1; CDR3 protein: CASSLYPDQETQYF
J gene: TRBJ2-3; D gene: TRBD1; V gene: TRBV29-1; CDR3 protein: CSASEDRAADTQYF
J gene: TRBJ2-2; D gene: -; V gene: TRBV27; CDR3 protein: CASSPPIATGELFF
J gene: TRBJ2-7; D gene: -; V gene: TRBV3-1; CDR3 protein: CASSQGGSSAYEQYF
J gene: TRBJ1-4; D gene: -; V gene: TRBV6-5; CDR3 protein: CASSPPHGAKSRPKFEKLFF
J gene: TRBJ2-7; D gene: -; V gene: TRBV7-2; CDR3 protein: CASSLGFEGTLEQYF
J gene: TRBJ2-5; D gene: -; V gene: TRBV6-1; CDR3 protein: CASSVYYETSAWTQYF
J gene: TRBJ2-5; D gene: -; V gene: TRBV28; CDR3 protein: CASRPGATGKETQYF
J gene: TRBJ1-5; D gene: TRBD1; V gene: TRBV14; CDR3 protein: CASSPYLTGGFNQPQHF
J gene: TRBJ2-3; D gene: -; V gene: TRBV7-8; CDR3 protein: CASSLAGGFTDTQYF
J gene: TRBJ1-1; D gene: -; V gene: TRBV5-1; CDR3 protein: CASSLGEPNTEAFF
J gene: TRBJ2-2; D gene: TRBD2; V gene: TRBV11-1; CDR3 protein: CASSRLTGGAGELFF
J gene: TRBJ1-2; D gene: -; V gene: TRBV28; CDR3 protein: CASSSAPRGHYGYTF
J gene: TRBJ2-7; D gene: TRBD2; V gene: TRBV5-1; CDR3 protein: CASSLGVGTSGDHEQYF
J gene: TRBJ1-2; D gene: -; V gene: TRBV12-3/TRBV12-4; CDR3 protein: CASSFSGVGYGYTF
J gene: TRBJ1-3; D gene: -; V gene: TRBV12-3/TRBV12-4; CDR3 protein: CASSLRNTIYF
J gene: TRBJ2-5; D gene: -; V gene: TRBV20-1; CDR3 protein: CSARAPGRPHETQYF
J gene: TRBJ2-6; D gene: -; V gene: TRBV2; CDR3 protein: CASRHYSGANVLTF
J gene: TRBJ1-3; D gene: -; V gene: TRBV7-9; CDR3 protein: CASSQQGGLGNTIYF
J gene: TRBJ2-3; D gene: -; V gene: TRBV28; CDR3 protein: CATISLGATDTQYF
J gene: TRBJ2-3; D gene: -; V gene: TRBV30; CDR3 protein: CAWYTQYF
J gene: TRBJ2-7; D gene: -; V gene: TRBV7-9; CDR3 protein: CASSPPGFDEQYF
J gene: TRBJ2-7; D gene: -; V gene: TRBV6-6; CDR3 protein: CASSYSSQGYEQYF
J gene: TRBJ2-7; D gene: -; V gene: TRBV14; CDR3 protein: CASSQETIGRPGEQYF
J gene: TRBJ2-1; D gene: -; V gene: TRBV2; CDR3 protein: CASSEWDLAMDEPEFF